Listed here is a single T cell receptor (beta chain). Its antigen is unknown. At least 6 micrograms of total RNA were extracted per sample. Then a second PCR, running roughly 7 to 12 cycles, was carried out with a sample-barcoded 5' primer and a J-beta primer mix. Each cDNA molecule was tagged by a template-switch adaptor with 12 random nucleotides. MiXCR was run by TCRdb on the 5' RACE reads, yielding one entry per CDR3 protein. The table records about 1.7 million distinct CDR3 sequences, roughly 27% of them present only once. This entry comes from a study of blood T cells in healthy people across ages. The wider study: Template switching picked up about one barcoded beta molecule for each two T cells.

Study findings and constraints: When set beside aged donors, long-lived donors presented more naive CD4+ cells and higher diversity.

Sequencing was carried out using blood. The receptor was isolated from a woman aged 25 to 39 in good health.

The CDR3 protein is CSAERRGREDLNEQFF. The CDR3 DNA is TGCAGCGCGGAACGTAGAGGGCGGGAGGACCTCAATGAGCAGTTCTTC. The V gene is TRBV29-1, the J gene TRBJ2-1, with 8 bases that match TRBD2. V shed 7 bases, J shed 6 bases, and the junction held 17 bases outside the gene matches. There are 16 residues in the CDR3. Germline V gene lookup returns CDR1 SQVTM and CDR2 ANQGSEA.